The clone carrying this T cell receptor beta chain was detected many times. The assay was immunoSEQ multiplex PCR, and TCRdb's table has in-frame clones only and misses some. The data show about 170,000 clones, with around 85% seen just once and approximately 7.6% held by the top ten. Seattle patient enrollment occurred during active infection, with longitudinal follow-up thereafter. The V gene's germline CDR1 is SNHLY and CDR2 FYNNEI. This CDR3 has 10 residues. The germline V and J ends were trimmed by 4 bases and 8 bases, with 5 bases remaining between them. These data come from a study of blood T cell repertoires in COVID-19. Study details: The origin of the acute and convalescent COVID-19 samples was the United States, Italy and Spain.

This clonotype originated in a woman of 80 years or more with COVID-19, enrolled during active disease. The sequencing input was peripheral blood. This chain links TRBV2 with TRBJ1-1; unclear D gene. CDR3 loop: CASSVREAFF. CDR3 DNA: TGTGCCAGCAGTGTGCGGGAAGCTTTCTTT.